The 32 T cell receptor beta chains presented below share a single source sample, sequenced in a study of cytomegalovirus exposure and HLA in healthy donors. TCRdb keeps only in-frame clones here, not all; method: immunoSEQ multiplex PCR. The data contain around 70,000 clones, around 94% of them seen just once; the ten biggest clones take up under 0.75%. Source material: PBMCs. The receptors here all came from a woman aged 18-29 years in good health and CMV-seronegative.

J is TRBJ1-2 and V is TRBV2; 7 bases match TRBD1. Germline values: CDR1 SNHLY, CDR2 FYNNEI. The V gene end was trimmed by 2 bases and the J gene end by 5 bases; junction bases not matched to a gene: 8. CDR3 length: 15 residues. The CDR3 loop is CASSETGDTLYGYTF. CDR3 DNA: TGTGCCAGCAGTGAAACAGGGGATACCCTTTATGGCTACACCTTC.

V is TRBV5-6 and J is TRBJ1-1; a possible D gene is TRBD1 (5 bases). The CDR3 consists of 15 residues. Germline V lookup: CDR1 SGHDT, CDR2 YYEEEE. Trimming cost V 3 bases and J 5 bases, with 17 bases left between them. The CDR3 sequence: CASSWGGRGWTEAFF. CDR3 nucleotide sequence: TGTGCCAGCAGCTGGGGAGGGAGGGGTTGGACTGAAGCTTTCTTT.

The chain uses TRBV4-1 and TRBJ1-2; tentative D call: TRBD1 (6 bases). Deletions cut 1 base from V and 2 bases from J, with 14 bases between. The CDR3 is made up of 16 amino acids. The germline gives CDR1 MGHRA, CDR2 YSYEKL. The CDR3 nucleotides are TGCGCCAGCAGCCAAGGGGCAGGGGCAGGGAACTATGGCTACACCTTC. Its translation is CASSQGAGAGNYGYTF.

The J gene is TRBJ2-1, the V gene TRBV5-1; 9 nucleotides align to TRBD2. V gave up 7 bases and J gave up 4 bases; unmatched junction bases: 9. CDR1 and CDR2 from the germline V gene are SGHRS and YFSETQ. There are 15 residues in the CDR3. CDR3 region: CASRSSGGHYNEQFF. In DNA form, the CDR3 reads TGCGCCAGCCGGAGTAGCGGGGGCCATTACAATGAGCAGTTCTTC.

The CDR3 is CASSPTRGSTGELFF. The DNA of the CDR3 is TGTGCCAGCTCACCAACAAGGGGGTCCACCGGGGAGCTGTTTTTT. This rearrangement joins TRBV18 to TRBJ2-2; a weak D match, TRBD1 (6 bases). V lost 2 bases, J lost 4 bases, and 11 bases lay in between. In germline, CDR1 is KGHSH, CDR2 LQKENI. CDR3 size: 15 residues. Variable domain in full (rest from reference TRBV18 and TRBJ2-2): NAGVMQNPRHLVRRRGQEARLRCSPMKGHSHVYWYRQLPEEGLKFMVYLQKENIIDESGMPKERFSAEFPKEGPSILRIQQVVRGDSAAYFCASSPTRGSTGELFFGEGSRLTVL.

The rearrangement uses TRBV18 and TRBJ1-6; no reliable D call. This CDR3 contains 16 residues. Deletions cut 2 bases from V and 0 bases from J, with 8 bases between. Germline assignment: CDR1 KGHSH and CDR2 LQKENI. The CDR3 here is CASSPRSYSYNSPLHF. Here the CDR3 DNA reads TGTGCCAGCTCACCAAGGAGCTACTCCTATAATTCACCCCTCCACTTT.

The genes are TRBV28 and TRBJ2-7, with D possibly being TRBD1 (6 bases). CDR1 is MDHEN, CDR2 SYDVKM, per germline. There are 12 residues in the CDR3. The V gene lost 10 bases and the J gene lost 2 bases, with 12 bases spanning the gap. The CDR3 protein is CATWDIPYEQYF. CDR3 bases: TGTGCCACCTGGGACATTCCCTACGAGCAGTACTTC.

The chain is built from TRBV28 and TRBJ2-2; tentative D call: TRBD1 (6 bases). This CDR3 has 15 residues. The germline V gene has CDR1 MDHEN and CDR2 SYDVKM. V lost 2 bases, J lost 6 bases, and 13 bases lay in between. In DNA, the CDR3 is TGTGCCAGCAGTTTAACCAGGGGTCGTCCCGGGGAGCTGTTTTTT. Amino acids: CASSLTRGRPGELFF.

This clone was seen once. The chain uses TRBV5-5 and TRBJ1-2; D gene unclear. Trimming stripped 5 bases from V and 3 bases from J, with 5 bases between. The CDR3 runs to 11 residues. Germline V CDR1 and CDR2: SGHKS, YYEKEE (reference sequence). The CDR3 loop is CASRLDYGYTF. The CDR3 region has the DNA TGTGCCAGCAGACTGGACTATGGCTACACCTTC.

The CDR3: CASSPLAPLSYEQYF. The CDR3 nucleotides read TGTGCCAGCAGCCCATTAGCCCCTCTCTCCTACGAGCAGTACTTC. This sequence joins TRBV7-9 and TRBJ2-7; no clear D gene. Trimming shortened V by 5 bases and J by 0 bases, and 14 bases separated the two germline ends. Looked up from germline, CDR1 is SEHNR and CDR2 is FQNEAQ (reference sequence). The CDR3 runs 15 residues.

This chain connects TRBV9 to TRBJ1-2; 11 bases are a match to TRBD1. Germline V gene lookup returns CDR1 SGDLS and CDR2 YYNGEE. The CDR3 contains 17 residues. Trimming cost V 3 bases and J 4 bases; bases outside gene matches: 11. CDR3 region: CASSAQTGTGGSYGYTF. In DNA form, the CDR3 reads TGTGCCAGCAGCGCCCAAACGGGGACAGGGGGTTCCTATGGCTACACCTTC.

The J gene is TRBJ2-2, the V gene TRBV25-1; TRBD1 is a possible D gene (6 bases). The CDR3 length is 15 residues. CDR1 and CDR2 (germline): MGHDK, SYGVNS. V lost 1 base and J lost 8, with 14 bases in between. The CDR3 region is CASSEFAIGTGELFF. CDR3 sequence (DNA): TGTGCCAGCAGTGAATTCGCTATAGGGACAGGGGAGCTGTTTTTT.

The CDR3 here is CAIAQERGTALFYEQYF. The CDR3 coding sequence is TGTGCCATCGCTCAGGAGCGGGGGACCGCTCTGTTCTACGAGCAGTACTTC. The J gene is TRBJ2-7, the V gene TRBV10-3; the match to TRBD2 covers 8 bases. The germline V gene encodes CDR1 ENHRY and CDR2 SYGVKD. The CDR3 runs 17 residues. V shed 8 bases and J 3 bases; nucleotides not matched to a gene: 18.

The CDR3 DNA is TGTGCCAGCAGCTCGGCCACTGGACAGAACTATGGCTACACCTTC. Its translation is CASSSATGQNYGYTF. The V and J genes are TRBV7-9 and TRBJ1-2, with D possibly TRBD1 on 6 matching bases. The germline V and J ends were trimmed by 4 bases and 2 bases, with 14 bases remaining between them. The CDR3 totals 15 residues. The germline V gene encodes CDR1 SEHNR and CDR2 FQNEAQ (reference sequence). The complete variable domain, with remaining parts taken from reference TRBV7-9 and TRBJ1-2, reads DTGVSQNPRHKITKRGQNVTFRCDPISEHNRLYWYRQTLGQGPEFLTYFQNEAQLEKSRLLSDRFSAERPKGSFSTLEIQRTEQGDSAMYLCASSSATGQNYGYTFGSGTRLTVV.

This clone was counted once. This chain connects TRBV5-1 to TRBJ2-7, with D perhaps matching TRBD2 (6 bases). V gave up 0 bases and J gave up 6 bases, with 22 bases separating them. This CDR3 has 17 amino acids. Germline CDR1 reads SGHRS; CDR2 reads YFSETQ. CDR3 coding DNA: TGCGCCAGCAGCTTGGCCACGGTTCGATGGGGAGGCTCCGAGCAGTACTTC. It codes for CASSLATVRWGGSEQYF.

The chain couples TRBV6-4 to TRBJ2-3; possibly TRBD2 for D (6 bases). This CDR3 has 14 amino acids. The V end was cut by 6 bases, the J end by 2 bases, with 12 bases between. Germline CDR1 and CDR2: MRHNA and SNTAGT. The CDR3: CASRGTQDTDTQYF. The CDR3 DNA is TGTGCCAGCAGAGGGACTCAAGACACAGATACGCAGTATTTT.

This chain joins TRBV25-1 and TRBJ1-4, with unresolved D. The CDR3 length is 14 residues. Germline CDR1 and CDR2: MGHDK and SYGVNS. The ends were cut back, 5 bases at V and 6 bases at J, with 13 bases in the middle. Here the CDR3 DNA reads TGTGCCAGCAGTCACCACCCACGGGATGAAAAACTGTTTTTT. This sequence encodes CASSHHPRDEKLFF.

J is TRBJ2-5 and V is TRBV27; D is perhaps TRBD2 (6 bases). This CDR3 contains 14 residues. In germline, CDR1 is MNHEY, CDR2 SMNVEV (reference sequence). V was pared by 10 bases and J by 2 bases, with 17 bases between. Here the CDR3 DNA reads TGTGCCACCAGCCCCTCGGGACTTCAAGAGACCCAGTACTTC. Its translation: CATSPSGLQETQYF.

The chain employs TRBV5-4 and TRBJ2-7, with TRBD1 matching 8 bases. V shed 10 bases and J 1 base; nucleotides not matched to a gene: 10. CDR3 length: 14 residues. Germline V gene data show CDR1 as SGHNT and CDR2 as YYREEE (reference sequence). For the CDR3, the DNA is TGTGCCGGCCAACATGGACAGGGATCCTACGAGCAGTACTTC. Protein sequence: CAGQHGQGSYEQYF.

The rearrangement uses TRBV14 and TRBJ2-5, with D perhaps matching TRBD2 (5 bases). CDR1 and CDR2 from the germline V gene are SGHDN and FVKESK. Trimming shortened V by 1 base and J by 10 bases, and 10 bases separated the two germline ends. The CDR3 has 12 amino acids. Here the CDR3 reads CASSQAARVQYF. CDR3 DNA: TGTGCCAGCAGCCAAGCTGCGAGGGTCCAGTACTTC.

This rearrangement joins TRBV27 to TRBJ1-4, with 7 bases lining up with TRBD1. This CDR3 has 15 residues. After removal of 6 bases from V and 4 bases from J, the junction contained 8 bases not matched to a gene. Germline V gene sequence: CDR1 MNHEY, CDR2 SMNVEV (reference sequence). The CDR3 loop reads CASRPTGAINEKLFF. CDR3 nucleotides: TGTGCCAGCAGGCCTACAGGGGCGATTAATGAAAAACTGTTTTTT.

The genes are TRBV5-1 and TRBJ1-6, with 7 bases fitting TRBD1. Germline-derived CDR1 and CDR2 are SGHRS and YFSETQ. The CDR3 has 16 amino acids. Trimming at V came to 1 base and at J to 3 bases, leaving 4 bases not matched to a gene. CDR3 protein: CASSLRQGLYNSPLHF. The CDR3 DNA follows: TGCGCCAGCAGCTTGCGACAGGGACTCTATAATTCACCCCTCCACTTT. Full variable domain (missing parts from reference TRBV5-1 and TRBJ1-6): KAGVTQTPRYLIKTRGQQVTLSCSPISGHRSVSWYQQTPGQGLQFLFEYFSETQRNKGNFPGRFSGRQFSNSRSEMNVSTLELGDSALYLCASSLRQGLYNSPLHFGNGTRLTVT.

The chain is built from TRBV6-5 and TRBJ2-1; the match to TRBD1 covers 7 bases. Germline loops: CDR1 MNHEY, CDR2 SVGAGI. This CDR3 contains 15 residues. After removal of 7 bases from V and 5 bases from J, the junction contained 11 bases not matched to a gene. CDR3 DNA sequence: TGTGCCAGCACCCAAACCGGGACAGTCAACAATGAGCAGTTCTTC. Translating it yields CASTQTGTVNNEQFF.

The CDR3 protein is CASSLGGNYGYTF. The CDR3 DNA reads as TGTGCCAGCAGCCTAGGGGGTAACTATGGCTACACCTTC. The chain couples TRBV2 to TRBJ1-2, with a tentative D call TRBD1 (6 bases). This CDR3 contains 13 residues. Germline V gene sequence: CDR1 SNHLY, CDR2 FYNNEI. Trimming removed 6 bases at V and 1 base at J, with 9 bases between.

The chain carries TRBV6-6 and TRBJ1-1; tentative D call: TRBD1 (5 bases). The CDR3 length is 15 residues. Germline-derived CDR1 and CDR2 are MNHNY and SVGAGI (reference sequence). Trimming stripped 7 bases from V and 6 bases from J, with 21 bases between. CDR3 bases: TGTGCCAGCAACTCACCGCGGGGCCCGAGCGCTGAAGCTTTCTTT. This translates into CASNSPRGPSAEAFF.

The chain's CDR3 is CASSGQGGGTEAFF. The CDR3, as DNA: TGTGCCAGCAGTGGACAGGGTGGGGGCACTGAAGCTTTCTTT. The chain has TRBV2 and TRBJ1-1, with 7 bases aligning to TRBD1. The CDR3 length is 14 residues. Unmatched junction bases numbered 6, after V lost 4 bases and J lost 4 bases. The germline V gene has CDR1 SNHLY and CDR2 FYNNEI.

The chain combines TRBV27 with TRBJ1-6, with unresolved D. Germline lookup yields CDR1 MNHEY and CDR2 SMNVEV (reference sequence). The ends were cut back, 5 bases at V and 3 bases at J, with 8 bases in the middle. This CDR3 spans 14 amino acids. Here the CDR3 DNA reads TGTGCCAGCAGTGGCCCGAACTATAATTCACCCCTCCACTTT. It specifies CASSGPNYNSPLHF.

V usage is TRBV6-1 and J usage is TRBJ2-1; 7 nucleotides align to TRBD2. This CDR3 contains 15 residues. Germline V lookup: CDR1 MNHNS, CDR2 SASEGT. V was pared by 3 bases and J by 1 base, with 3 bases of the junction left unmatched. DNA of the CDR3: TGTGCCAGCAGTGACCTTAGCGGGTCCTACAATGAGCAGTTCTTC. Its translation: CASSDLSGSYNEQFF.

V and J are TRBV30 and TRBJ1-1, with 10 bases matching TRBD1. V lost 2 bases and J lost 4; bases outside the gene matches: 4. The CDR3 covers 14 residues. Germline V gene lookup returns CDR1 GTSNPN and CDR2 SVGIG (reference sequence). The CDR3 DNA sequence: TGTGCCTGGAGTCGGGACAGGGGAGGCACTGAAGCTTTCTTT. The encoded protein is CAWSRDRGGTEAFF.

This sequence joins TRBV27 and TRBJ1-3, with D maybe TRBD1 (6 bases). Germline CDR1 is MNHEY and CDR2 is SMNVEV (reference sequence). The CDR3 is 16 amino acids. V lost 2 bases and J lost 0, with 11 bases in between. CDR3 loop: CASSLQGPDSGNTIYF. The CDR3 DNA reads as TGTGCCAGCAGTTTACAGGGGCCAGACTCTGGAAACACCATATATTTT.

The chain employs TRBV30 and TRBJ1-5, with 8 bases matching TRBD1. The CDR3 sequence is 15 residues long. V dropped 2 bases and J dropped 2; count of bases not matched to a gene: 5. Germline CDR1 GTSNPN, CDR2 SVGIG (reference sequence). CDR3 in DNA: TGTGCCTGGAGTCATGGACAGGGCCGCAATCAGCCCCAGCATTTT. Its protein product is CAWSHGQGRNQPQHF.

The chain is built from TRBV2 and TRBJ1-1; 8 bases align to TRBD1. Germline loops: CDR1 SNHLY, CDR2 FYNNEI. The CDR3 loop spans 15 amino acids. V was clipped by 6 bases and J by 4 bases; unmatched bases: 10. The CDR3: CASRGDRGWSTEAFF. The CDR3 bases are TGTGCCAGCAGGGGCGACAGGGGATGGAGCACTGAAGCTTTCTTT.